The 9 T cell receptor beta chains reported below all come from one sample, sequenced in a study of cytomegalovirus exposure and HLA in healthy donors. PCR primers comprised 60 Vbeta and 13 Jbeta primers. Clones were read by immunoSEQ multiplex PCR, and TCRdb kept only the in-frame ones, dropping some. This sample has about 160,000 clones, with around 80% found just once. The sample consisted of PBMCs. These receptors were collected from a man aged 40-49 years in good health and CMV-seronegative.

This rearrangement joins TRBV5-1 to TRBJ2-1; D is possibly TRBD1 (5 bases). Germline-derived CDR1 and CDR2 are SGHRS and YFSETQ. Trimming took off 0 bases at V and 7 bases at J, with 14 bases between the two ends. The CDR3 has 15 amino acids. The CDR3 spells CASSLEGLGVNEQFF. DNA of the CDR3: TGCGCCAGCAGCTTGGAAGGGTTAGGGGTAAATGAGCAGTTCTTC.

The sample holds a few counts of this clone. The chain carries TRBV6-4 and TRBJ2-2, with D perhaps TRBD2 (5 bases). CDR3 length equals 15 residues. V shed 7 bases and J shed 5 bases, with 17 bases lying between them. CDR1 and CDR2 (germline): MRHNA, SNTAGT. CDR3 protein: CASTEGSTGTGELFF. CDR3 bases: TGTGCCAGCACCGAGGGCTCTACGGGGACCGGGGAGCTGTTTTTT.

This clone has just one count. The chain joins TRBV29-1 to TRBJ1-4; perhaps TRBD1 as D (6 bases). The CDR3 covers 13 residues. Germline V gene data show CDR1 as SQVTM and CDR2 as ANQGSEA. V was shortened by 7 bases and J by 11 bases, with 20 bases between the two germline ends. CDR3 in amino acids: CSAQTGTTSKLFF. The DNA of the CDR3 is TGCAGCGCCCAAACCGGGACAACATCGAAACTGTTTTTT. The variable domain in full, with the rest retrieved from reference TRBV29-1 and TRBJ1-4, is SAVISQKPSRDICQRGTSLTIQCQVDSQVTMMFWYRQQPGQSLTLIATANQGSEATYESGFVIDKFPISRPNLTFSTLTVSNMSPEDSSIYLCSAQTGTTSKLFFGSGTQLSVL.

The chain links TRBV18 to TRBJ2-1; 11 bases match TRBD2. Germline CDR1 KGHSH, CDR2 LQKENI. The junction had 4 bases not matched to a gene; V was cut back by 5 bases and J by 4 bases. This CDR3 is 15 amino acids long. The CDR3 protein is CASSGTSGGYNEQFF. In DNA form, the CDR3 reads TGTGCCAGCTCAGGCACTAGCGGGGGATACAATGAGCAGTTCTTC.

The chain carries TRBV4-3 and TRBJ2-3; possibly TRBD2 for D (5 bases). V lost 1 base and J 3 bases, leaving 8 bases between the germline ends. The germline gives CDR1 LGHNA, CDR2 YSLEER. The CDR3 loop spans 14 amino acids. The CDR3 is CASSQAGWTDTQYF. CDR3 DNA sequence: TGCGCCAGCAGCCAAGCGGGGTGGACAGATACGCAGTATTTT.

The genes are TRBV5-1 and TRBJ1-3; 8 bases match TRBD1. With V trimmed by 2 bases and J by 1 base, 2 bases remained unmatched. The germline V gene encodes CDR1 SGHRS and CDR2 YFSETQ. This CDR3 is 15 amino acids long. The CDR3 reads CASSLTGGSGNTIYF. The CDR3 coding sequence is TGCGCCAGCAGCTTAACAGGGGGGTCTGGAAACACCATATATTTT. Full variable domain (remainder filled in from reference TRBV5-1 and TRBJ1-3): KAGVTQTPRYLIKTRGQQVTLSCSPISGHRSVSWYQQTPGQGLQFLFEYFSETQRNKGNFPGRFSGRQFSNSRSEMNVSTLELGDSALYLCASSLTGGSGNTIYFGEGSWLTVV.

This clone has a handful of counts. The rearrangement links TRBV14 to TRBJ1-4; no reliable D call. CDR3 length: 15 amino acids. Germline V gene data show CDR1 as SGHDN and CDR2 as FVKESK. The germline V and J ends were trimmed by 2 bases and 5 bases, with 12 bases remaining between them. CDR3 nucleotides: TGTGCCAGCAGCCAATTGGGCCCGGGGAATGAAAAACTGTTTTTT. Encoded protein: CASSQLGPGNEKLFF.

The V and J genes are TRBV13 and TRBJ1-2; 7 bases match TRBD1. The CDR3 is 13 residues long. Losses at the gene ends were 5 bases for V and 4 bases for J; bases not matched to a gene: 4. CDR1 is PRHDT, CDR2 FYEKMQ, per germline (reference sequence). The CDR3 is CASSRDRAYGYTF. The CDR3 nucleotides read TGTGCCAGCAGCAGAGACAGGGCCTATGGCTACACCTTC.

The chain links TRBV5-1 to TRBJ2-7, with D perhaps matching TRBD1 (5 bases). Germline CDR1 is SGHRS and CDR2 is YFSETQ. Deletions cut 5 bases from V and 2 bases from J, with 17 bases between. The CDR3 consists of 15 residues. The CDR3 coding sequence is TGCGCCAGCAGACTCGACAGCCTCTCCACCTACGAGCAGTACTTC. Protein sequence: CASRLDSLSTYEQYF.